Following are 28 T cell receptor beta chains from one sample sequenced in a study of graft-versus-host responses after intestinal transplantation. The antigens these receptors bind are not known. Measured with immunoSEQ multiplex PCR; TCRdb has only the in-frame clones, and not every one. Of about 26,000 clones listed, about 81% were seen once; the top ten hold about 0.74%. The specimen comprised unstimulated CD4+ T cells sorted from spleen or lymph node cells, sampled before intestinal transplant. Receptor source: a human donor who received an intestinal transplant.

CDR3 sequence (DNA): TGTGCCAGTAGTATAAGGGGACAGCTTTTCTCTGGGGCCAACGTCCTGACTTTC. As protein: CASSIRGQLFSGANVLTF. The chain couples TRBV19 to TRBJ2-6, with 7 bases lining up with TRBD1. This CDR3 is built from 18 residues. CDR1 and CDR2 from the germline V gene are LNHDA and SQIVND (reference sequence). With 2 bases clipped from V and 0 bases from J, the junction kept 7 bases outside the gene matches. Together with reference TRBV19 and TRBJ2-6, the CDR3 gives the full variable domain: DGGITQSPKYLFRKEGQNVTLSCEQNLNHDAMYWYRQDPGQGLRLIYYSQIVNDFQKGDIAEGYSVSREKKESFPLTVTSAQKNPTAFYLCASSIRGQLFSGANVLTFGAGSRLTVL.

The chain is built from TRBV27 and TRBJ2-2; 10 bases are a match to TRBD2. The CDR3 extends over 16 amino acids. CDR1 and CDR2 (germline): MNHEY, SMNVEV (reference sequence). Losses at the gene ends were 5 bases for V and 3 bases for J; bases not matched to a gene: 6. CDR3 in amino acids: CASSPLAGAYTGELFF. In nucleotides, the CDR3 is TGTGCCAGCAGTCCCCTAGCGGGAGCCTACACCGGGGAGCTGTTTTTT.

A single count supports this clone. The chain carries TRBV5-1 and TRBJ2-5; D gene unclear. The CDR3 is 13 amino acids. V lost 3 bases and J lost 1, with 7 bases in between. Germline V gives CDR1 SGHRS, CDR2 YFSETQ. The CDR3 DNA sequence: TGCGCCAGCAGCTCCACGGTCCAAGAGACCCAGTACTTC. Protein product: CASSSTVQETQYF.

This sequence joins TRBV4-2 and TRBJ2-3; D is tentatively TRBD1 or TRBD2 (5 bases each). Germline V gene sequence: CDR1 LGHNA, CDR2 YNFKEQ. This CDR3 is 15 amino acids long. Trimming took off 1 base at V and 3 bases at J, with 11 bases between the two ends. Here the CDR3 DNA reads TGTGCCAGCAGCCAAGCCGGGGCTGCGACAGATACGCAGTATTTT. This codes for CASSQAGAATDTQYF.

V gene TRBV11-3 combines with J gene TRBJ2-3; D is unresolved. The germline V and J ends were trimmed by 5 bases and 0 bases, with 6 bases remaining between them. In germline, CDR1 is SGHNT, CDR2 YENEEA. The length of the CDR3 is 13 residues. The CDR3 loop is CASSPPSTDTQYF. CDR3 nucleotide sequence: TGTGCCAGCAGCCCCCCTAGCACAGATACGCAGTATTTT. Full variable domain (remainder filled in from reference TRBV11-3 and TRBJ2-3): EAGVVQSPRYKIIEKKQPVAFWCNPISGHNTLYWYLQNLGQGPELLIRYENEEAVDDSQLPKDRFSAERLKGVDSTLKIQPAELGDSAVYLCASSPPSTDTQYFGPGTRLTVL.

This clone was seen only a few times. The chain uses TRBV21-1 and TRBJ2-3; the table's D call, TRBD2, was not checked against the DNA. TRBV21-1 is noted as a pseudogene. The CDR3 is 17 amino acids. The CDR3 region is CASSSRLAGEKGDTQYF. In nucleotides, the CDR3 is TGTGCCAGCAGCTCCCGATTAGCGGGGGAAAAGGGGGATACGCAGTATTTT.

This chain uses TRBV10-3 with TRBJ1-2, with unresolved D. The V end lost 4 bases, the J end lost 2 bases, and 14 bases lay between the germline ends. Germline V gene lookup returns CDR1 ENHRY and CDR2 SYGVKD. The CDR3 sequence is 15 residues long. The CDR3 DNA reads as TGTGCCATCAGTGGCACCCTACAGTCAAACTATGGCTACACCTTC. Translation: CAISGTLQSNYGYTF.

The chain combines TRBV7-9 with TRBJ2-2; weak D call: TRBD2 (6 bases). The CDR3 length is 15 residues. Trimming left V 3 bases short and J 7 bases short, with 15 bases between. Germline-derived CDR1 and CDR2 are SEHNR and FQNEAQ (reference sequence). The DNA of the CDR3 is TGTGCCAGCAGCTTCGGGAGTCCGAACGTCGGGGAGCTGTTTTTT. This sequence encodes CASSFGSPNVGELFF.

V and J are TRBV6-6 and TRBJ2-3; weak D call: TRBD1 (5 bases). The CDR3 is made up of 14 amino acids. Trimming took 6 bases from V and 1 from J, leaving 11 bases between them. Per germline, CDR1 MNHNY and CDR2 SVGAGI (reference sequence). Here the CDR3 reads CASRLLGGTDTQYF. The CDR3 DNA is TGTGCCAGCAGGCTTCTAGGGGGCACAGATACGCAGTATTTT.

The V and J genes are TRBV28 and TRBJ2-4, with D possibly matching TRBD1 (6 bases). From germline, CDR1 is MDHEN and CDR2 SYDVKM. Trimming took off 1 base at V and 0 bases at J, with 10 bases between the two ends. The CDR3 is made up of 16 amino acids. CDR3 coding DNA: TGTGCCAGCAGTTTATATGGACAGCTAGCCAAAAACATTCAGTACTTC. Translated: CASSLYGQLAKNIQYF.

CDR3 amino acids: CASSSWELAGEVEQYF. CDR3 in DNA: TGTGCCAGCAGCTCCTGGGAACTAGCGGGAGAGGTCGAGCAGTACTTC. The gene calls are TRBV7-9 and TRBJ2-7, with 11 bases matching TRBD2. J gave up 6 bases and V 4 bases, and 11 bases lay outside the gene matches. CDR1 SEHNR and CDR2 FQNEAQ come from the germline V gene (reference sequence). The CDR3 is 16 amino acids.

The chain combines TRBV7-9 with TRBJ2-3; D possibly corresponds to TRBD1 (5 bases). The CDR3 extends over 14 amino acids. With 1 base removed from V and 3 bases from J, the gap between germline ends came to 8 bases. From germline, CDR1 is SEHNR and CDR2 FQNEAQ (reference sequence). The CDR3 spells CASSLDRFTDTQYF. Here the CDR3 DNA reads TGTGCCAGCAGCTTAGACAGGTTTACAGATACGCAGTATTTT.

V usage is TRBV5-8 and J usage is TRBJ2-1; D may be TRBD1 or TRBD2 (5 bases each). The CDR3 is made up of 17 amino acids. The V end was cut by 4 bases, the J end by 6 bases, with 23 bases between. Germline V gene sequence: CDR1 SGHTS, CDR2 YDEGEE. The CDR3 DNA sequence: TGTGCCAGCAGCACCCACGGGGTTCGGCCTGGGGCCAATGAGCAGTTCTTC. This encodes CASSTHGVRPGANEQFF.

The V call is TRBV4-3, the J call TRBJ1-5; D not resolved. The V gene's germline CDR1 is LGHNA and CDR2 YSLEER. This CDR3 has 14 amino acids. Trimming removed 1 base from V and 4 bases from J, with 8 bases in between. The CDR3 region is CASSQVGGNQPQHF. The CDR3 coding sequence is TGCGCCAGCAGCCAAGTGGGTGGAAATCAGCCCCAGCATTTT.

This chain links TRBV19 with TRBJ1-1; 8 bases are a match to TRBD1. The CDR3 extends over 15 amino acids. Losses at the gene ends were 3 bases for V and 7 bases for J; bases not matched to a gene: 10. In germline, CDR1 is LNHDA, CDR2 SQIVND (reference sequence). The CDR3 loop reads CASSISQRQGHEAFF. The DNA of the CDR3 is TGTGCCAGTAGTATTAGTCAAAGACAGGGGCATGAAGCTTTCTTT.

The V and J genes are TRBV5-1 and TRBJ1-6, with D perhaps TRBD1 (6 bases). Trimming stripped 4 bases from V and 0 bases from J, with 14 bases between. The CDR3 covers 17 residues. Germline V gene lookup returns CDR1 SGHRS and CDR2 YFSETQ. The CDR3 sequence: CASSHDRRSSYNSPLHF. The CDR3 DNA sequence: TGCGCCAGCAGCCATGACAGGAGGAGCTCCTATAATTCACCCCTCCACTTT. Full variable domain (outside the CDR3, taken from reference TRBV5-1 and TRBJ1-6): KAGVTQTPRYLIKTRGQQVTLSCSPISGHRSVSWYQQTPGQGLQFLFEYFSETQRNKGNFPGRFSGRQFSNSRSEMNVSTLELGDSALYLCASSHDRRSSYNSPLHFGNGTRLTVT.

This clone came up a few times. CDR3 DNA sequence: TGTGCCAGCAGTTACTCGGCACAGGGGTATACTGAAGCTTTCTTT. As protein: CASSYSAQGYTEAFF. This rearrangement joins TRBV6-5 to TRBJ1-1; 7 bases map to TRBD1. From germline, CDR1 is MNHEY and CDR2 SVGAGI. V gave up 0 bases and J gave up 5 bases; unmatched junction bases: 6. The CDR3 extends over 15 amino acids.

CDR3 loop: CASSQESVAATEAFF. Here the CDR3 DNA reads TGCGCCAGCAGCCAAGAATCAGTCGCGGCCACTGAAGCTTTCTTT. The genes are TRBV4-1 and TRBJ1-1; D ambiguous. V was cut by 0 bases and J by 4 bases, with 12 bases left in between. Germline lookup yields CDR1 MGHRA and CDR2 YSYEKL. This CDR3 contains 15 residues.

The chain joins TRBV6-1 to TRBJ2-5; maybe TRBD2 (7 bases). The germline V gene encodes CDR1 MNHNS and CDR2 SASEGT. Trimming took off 8 bases at V and 5 bases at J, with 15 bases between the two ends. This CDR3 is 13 amino acids long. The CDR3 protein is CASLGGGRETQYF. The CDR3, as DNA: TGTGCCAGCTTGGGGGGGGGCCGGGAGACCCAGTACTTC.

The DNA of the CDR3 is TGTGCCAATCCTAGGGGACTCCAGCCCGGCGGGGAGCTGTTTTTT. Its protein is CANPRGLQPGGELFF. The chain uses TRBV18 and TRBJ2-2; possible D gene TRBD2, 6 bases. Trimming removed 10 bases at V and 7 bases at J, with 22 bases between. From germline, CDR1 is KGHSH and CDR2 LQKENI. The CDR3 is 15 residues long.

This clone was seen just once. V usage is TRBV2 and J usage is TRBJ2-1; a weak D match, TRBD2 (6 bases). The CDR3 is 16 residues long. Germline V gene data show CDR1 as SNHLY and CDR2 as FYNNEI. V was cut by 4 bases and J by 3 bases, with 16 bases left in between. CDR3: CASSVNRQGGYNEQFF. For the CDR3, the DNA is TGTGCCAGCAGTGTCAATCGGCAGGGAGGCTACAATGAGCAGTTCTTC.

The rearrangement uses TRBV5-1 and TRBJ1-2, with 11 bases that match TRBD1. CDR3 length: 17 residues. Germline-derived CDR1 and CDR2 are SGHRS and YFSETQ. Trimming removed 3 bases from V and 3 bases from J; junction bases left unmatched: 10. CDR3 bases: TGCGCCAGCAGCTCCCTCGTCCCGGGACAGGGGGACTATGGCTACACCTTC. Its protein is CASSSLVPGQGDYGYTF.

The V call is TRBV5-1, the J call TRBJ1-1; weak D call: TRBD1 (5 bases). The CDR3 extends over 15 amino acids. Looked up from germline, CDR1 is SGHRS and CDR2 is YFSETQ. Trimming took 0 bases from V and 4 from J, leaving 13 bases between them. DNA for the CDR3: TGCGCCAGCAGCTTGGGGGTCGGGGGACGCACTGAAGCTTTCTTT. It specifies CASSLGVGGRTEAFF. Variable domain in full (rest from reference TRBV5-1 and TRBJ1-1): KAGVTQTPRYLIKTRGQQVTLSCSPISGHRSVSWYQQTPGQGLQFLFEYFSETQRNKGNFPGRFSGRQFSNSRSEMNVSTLELGDSALYLCASSLGVGGRTEAFFGQGTRLTVV.

Only one count was recorded for this clone. The chain uses TRBV7-9 and TRBJ2-1, with TRBD2 matching 11 bases. The junction had 6 bases not matched to a gene; V was cut back by 2 bases and J by 6 bases. The CDR3 contains 16 residues. Looked up from germline, CDR1 is SEHNR and CDR2 is FQNEAQ (reference sequence). CDR3 sequence: CASSLSSGGAINEQFF. CDR3 nucleotides: TGTGCCAGCAGCTTAAGTAGCGGGGGGGCCATCAATGAGCAGTTCTTC.

This chain joins TRBV19 and TRBJ1-6; tentatively, D is TRBD1 (6 bases). Between the trimmed V and J ends, which lost 6 bases and 6 bases, there was a span of 15 bases. There are 15 residues in the CDR3. Germline V lookup: CDR1 LNHDA, CDR2 SQIVND (reference sequence). CDR3 nucleotides: TGTGCCAGTAGCCCAAGACAGGCCACTAATTCACCCCTCCACTTT. This sequence encodes CASSPRQATNSPLHF. Filled out from reference TRBV19 and TRBJ1-6, the complete variable domain reads DGGITQSPKYLFRKEGQNVTLSCEQNLNHDAMYWYRQDPGQGLRLIYYSQIVNDFQKGDIAEGYSVSREKKESFPLTVTSAQKNPTAFYLCASSPRQATNSPLHFGNGTRLTVT.

This clone occurred a few times. The V and J genes are TRBV6-1 and TRBJ1-5; D is possibly TRBD1 (6 bases). Germline CDR1 reads MNHNS; CDR2 reads SASEGT. This CDR3 region has 14 residues. Trimming cost V 0 bases and J 7 bases, with 10 bases left between them. The CDR3 nucleotides are TGTGCCAGCAGTGAAGCGCGGGGGGCGCAGCCCCAGCATTTT. Amino acid sequence: CASSEARGAQPQHF.

Concerning this clone itself: Other nucleotide sequences from this sample produce the same CDR3. The CDR3 here is CASSLGGGGYEQYF. CDR3 coding DNA: TGCGCCAGCAGCTTGGGCGGGGGCGGATACGAGCAGTACTTC. This chain joins TRBV5-1 and TRBJ2-7, with a tentative D call TRBD2 (7 bases). The CDR3 consists of 14 residues. V was shortened by 0 bases and J by 4 bases, with 11 bases between the two germline ends. From germline, CDR1 is SGHRS and CDR2 YFSETQ.

This clone was counted a single time. The rearrangement joins TRBV2 to TRBJ2-7; TRBD2 might be the D (6 bases). V gave up 5 bases and J gave up 3 bases, with 11 bases separating them. Germline CDR1 SNHLY, CDR2 FYNNEI. The CDR3 is 13 amino acids. Here the CDR3 DNA reads TGTGCCAGCAGTCCGGGACTGGGCTACGAGCAGTACTTC. This translates into CASSPGLGYEQYF.